This passage covers 25 T cell receptor beta chains from one sample sequenced in a study of blood T cell repertoires in COVID-19. Sequencing used immunoSEQ multiplex PCR; TCRdb keeps in-frame clones, though not all of them. The sample yields under 200,000 clones, roughly 83% seen once. The sample comprised PBMCs or T cells enriched from blood (not recorded which). The receptors were sampled from a woman aged 45-65 years who had recovered from COVID-19.

The chain has TRBV24-1 and TRBJ1-4, with TRBD1 as a possible D gene (5 bases). The germline gives CDR1 KGHDR, CDR2 SFDVKD. The ends were cut back, 12 bases at V and 8 bases at J, with 15 bases in the middle. The CDR3 is 12 residues long. The CDR3 loop reads CAPPGEGEKLFF. The CDR3 coding sequence is TGTGCCCCCCCGGGGGAAGGGGAAAAACTGTTTTTT.

The chain joins TRBV6-5 to TRBJ2-7; the D gene is possibly TRBD2 (5 bases). CDR3 length: 13 residues. Germline assignment: CDR1 MNHEY and CDR2 SVGAGI. Between the trimmed V and J ends, which lost 5 bases and 5 bases, there was a span of 13 bases. The CDR3 reads CASSPPGMDEQYV. In DNA form, the CDR3 reads TGTGCCAGCAGTCCCCCCGGGATGGACGAGCAGTACGTC.

This CDR3 is CAWSEGTALSYTF. CDR3 nucleotides: TGTGCCTGGAGTGAAGGAACAGCCCTCAGCTACACCTTC. The chain recombines TRBV30 with TRBJ1-2; no reliable D call. The CDR3 has 13 amino acids. The germline CDR1 and CDR2 sequences are GTSNPN and SVGIG (reference sequence). Trimming removed 1 base at V and 9 bases at J, with 15 bases between.

The chain combines TRBV5-4 with TRBJ2-2, with D uncertain. The CDR3 spans 15 residues. Germline CDR1 reads SGHNT; CDR2 reads YYREEE (reference sequence). Trimming removed 0 bases from V and 3 bases from J, with 9 bases in between. CDR3 in amino acids: CASSLDGTYTGELFF. The CDR3 DNA follows: TGTGCCAGCAGCTTGGACGGTACTTACACCGGGGAGCTGTTTTTT.

The rearrangement uses TRBV30 and TRBJ1-3; a weak D match, TRBD1 (5 bases). Germline values: CDR1 GTSNPN, CDR2 SVGIG (reference sequence). V dropped 2 bases and J dropped 8 bases, with 10 bases sitting between them. The CDR3 runs to 12 residues. The CDR3 loop reads CAWSRTTDTIYF. The DNA of the CDR3 is TGTGCCTGGAGTCGGACAACGGACACCATATATTTT.

Many counts were recorded for this clone. This chain connects TRBV28 to TRBJ1-3, with 7 nucleotides matching TRBD1. The J segment lost 8 bases and the V segment lost 6 bases, leaving 10 bases of the junction unmatched. The CDR3 sequence is 14 residues long. The germline CDR1 and CDR2 sequences are MDHEN and SYDVKM. CDR3 in amino acids: CASSPGTVKDTIYF. In DNA form, the CDR3 reads TGTGCCAGCAGCCCCGGGACAGTAAAAGACACCATATATTTT.

This chain connects TRBV7-9 to TRBJ2-2, with D possibly TRBD2 on 5 matching bases. The germline V gene has CDR1 SEHNR and CDR2 FQNEAQ (reference sequence). CDR3 length equals 13 residues. V lost 8 bases and J 2 bases, leaving 9 bases between the germline ends. CDR3 sequence: CASPGNNTGELFF. CDR3 bases: TGTGCCAGCCCGGGAAATAACACCGGGGAGCTGTTTTTT.

This clone was counted a few times. Other DNA sequences of this sample code for an identical CDR3. This sequence joins TRBV6-5 and TRBJ1-1; 7 bases map to TRBD1. The CDR3 is 15 residues long. Germline CDR1 MNHEY, CDR2 SVGAGI. The trim removed 6 bases at V and 5 bases at J, leaving 12 bases unmatched. CDR3 DNA: TGTGCCAGCAGCCCAAGACAGGGTAGTGGGACTGAAGCTTTCTTT. Its translation is CASSPRQGSGTEAFF.

This chain uses TRBV7-6 with TRBJ1-1, with D unclear. Trimming shortened V by 1 base and J by 3 bases, and 15 bases separated the two germline ends. Per germline, CDR1 SGHVS and CDR2 FNYEAQ. This CDR3 has 16 residues. CDR3 nucleotides: TGTGCCAGCAGCTTAGAGGCGGTCAGTGCCTACACTGAAGCTTTCTTT. It yields the protein CASSLEAVSAYTEAFF.

This clone was seen a single time. V gene TRBV7-9 combines with J gene TRBJ1-5; no firm D call. The CDR3 is 14 amino acids. Per germline, CDR1 SEHNR and CDR2 FQNEAQ (reference sequence). V lost 1 base and J 7 bases, leaving 11 bases between the germline ends. The CDR3, as DNA: TGTGCCAGCAGCTTAGAGGGAGGGCGCCAGCCCCAGCATTTT. Protein sequence: CASSLEGGRQPQHF.

This chain uses TRBV12-3 or TRBV12-4 with TRBJ2-4, with D perhaps matching TRBD1 (6 bases). This CDR3 region has 12 residues. Trimming cost V 5 bases and J 7 bases, with 9 bases left between them. The CDR3 nucleotides are TGTGCCAGCAGTCCAACAGGGAACATTCAGTACTTC. It translates to CASSPTGNIQYF.

This clone turned up a few times. This chain uses TRBV5-4 with TRBJ1-6; D gene uncertain. This CDR3 spans 15 amino acids. Germline V lookup: CDR1 SGHNT, CDR2 YYREEE (reference sequence). V was clipped by 0 bases and J by 9 bases, with 13 bases between them. The CDR3 nucleotides are TGTGCCAGCAGCTTGGGCGGAGGGAGTGGTTCACCCCTCCACTTT. This encodes CASSLGGGSGSPLHF. Complete variable domain (other parts from reference TRBV5-4 and TRBJ1-6): ETGVTQSPTHLIKTRGQQVTLRCSSQSGHNTVSWYQQALGQGPQFIFQYYREEENGRGNFPPRFSGLQFPNYSSELNVNALELDDSALYLCASSLGGGSGSPLHFGNGTRLTVT.

This clone has just one count. The chain combines TRBV6-5 with TRBJ2-1, with TRBD1 identical over 9 bases. The CDR3 sequence is 15 residues long. V lost 6 bases to trimming and J lost 8 bases; unmatched junction nucleotides: 11. Germline V gene lookup returns CDR1 MNHEY and CDR2 SVGAGI. Here the CDR3 DNA reads TGTGCCAGCAGCCGAGGGACAGGGCCCCTCCATGAGCAGTTCTTC. Protein product: CASSRGTGPLHEQFF.

The genes are TRBV7-8 and TRBJ1-6; D unclear. CDR1 is SGHVS, CDR2 FQNEAQ, per germline. Trimming stripped 2 bases from V and 2 bases from J, with 10 bases between. The CDR3 covers 16 residues. The CDR3 DNA follows: TGTGCCAGCAGCTTAAACGGAGAAGCCTATAATTCACCCCTCCACTTT. It encodes CASSLNGEAYNSPLHF.

The chain combines TRBV7-9 with TRBJ1-2; 8 bases agree with TRBD1. Germline loops: CDR1 SEHNR, CDR2 FQNEAQ (reference sequence). The junction had 12 bases not matched to a gene; V was cut back by 5 bases and J by 4 bases. CDR3 length equals 16 residues. CDR3 protein: CASSPNQGAGGYGYTF. The CDR3 DNA sequence: TGTGCCAGCAGCCCAAACCAGGGGGCGGGTGGCTATGGCTACACCTTC.

This clone was counted a single time. This chain links TRBV5-4 with TRBJ2-1; D remains ambiguous. With 0 bases removed from V and 4 bases from J, the gap between germline ends came to 14 bases. The CDR3 runs 16 residues. Germline V lookup: CDR1 SGHNT, CDR2 YYREEE (reference sequence). DNA for the CDR3: TGTGCCAGCAGCTTGGGTACCCGGGTGGGTTACAATGAGCAGTTCTTC. Its protein is CASSLGTRVGYNEQFF.

The chain employs TRBV14 and TRBJ2-2; D might be TRBD1 (6 bases). Germline CDR1 reads SGHDN; CDR2 reads FVKESK. The CDR3 covers 15 residues. Trimming removed 1 base at V and 3 bases at J, with 9 bases between. The CDR3 nucleotides read TGTGCCAGCAGCCAAGTAGGGGGTTACACCGGGGAGCTGTTTTTT. Its translation is CASSQVGGYTGELFF.

The chain joins TRBV19 to TRBJ1-5, with D uncertain. The V gene lost 5 bases and the J gene lost 4 bases, with 12 bases spanning the gap. CDR3 length: 14 residues. Germline CDR1 and CDR2: LNHDA and SQIVND (reference sequence). The CDR3 protein is CASSYDTLNQPQHF. For the CDR3, the DNA is TGTGCCAGTAGTTACGACACGTTAAATCAGCCCCAGCATTTT.

The chain employs TRBV24-1 and TRBJ1-5; 7 bases are shared with TRBD1. The germline CDR1 and CDR2 sequences are KGHDR and SFDVKD. The ends lost 2 bases at V and 3 bases at J; junction bases unmatched: 9. The CDR3 consists of 17 residues. The CDR3 here is CATSDSQTQGFNQPQHF. CDR3 DNA: TGTGCCACCAGTGATTCCCAAACACAGGGGTTCAATCAGCCCCAGCATTTT.

CDR3 bases: TGTGCCTCCTCGGAATTAGGTCAAGCTAGTCAGTACTTC. As protein: CASSELGQASQYF. V gene TRBV30 combines with J gene TRBJ2-4; D unresolved. In germline, CDR1 is GTSNPN, CDR2 SVGIG (reference sequence). V was cut by 7 bases and J by 12 bases, with 22 bases left in between. The CDR3 contains 13 residues. The full variable domain, rest sourced from reference TRBV30 and TRBJ2-4, is SQTIHQWPATLVQPVGSPLSLECTVEGTSNPNLYWYRQAAGRGLQLLFYSVGIGQISSEVPQNLSASRPQDRQFILSSKKLLLSDSGFYLCASSELGQASQYFGAGTRLSVL.

Notes on this clone: At one end, the junction sequence differs from germline, possibly due to a read error. The V call is TRBV11-2, the J call TRBJ2-5; D remains ambiguous. CDR3 length: 15 residues. CDR1 is SGHAT and CDR2 is FQNNGV in the germline V gene. The CDR3 loop is CASSLDGYIQETQYF. CDR3 bases: TGTGCCAGCAGCCTAGACGGGTATATTCAAGAGACCCAGTACTTC.

The chain uses TRBV7-2 and TRBJ1-1; 9 bases agree with TRBD1. V trimming: 5 bases; J trimming: 5 bases; junction bases outside the gene matches: 6. Germline-derived CDR1 and CDR2 are SGHTA and FQGNSA. The CDR3 has 14 amino acids. This CDR3 is CASSTQGAGTEAFF. For the CDR3, the DNA is TGTGCCAGCAGCACACAGGGGGCTGGGACTGAAGCTTTCTTT. The full variable domain, rest sourced from reference TRBV7-2 and TRBJ1-1, is GAGVSQSPSNKVTEKGKDVELRCDPISGHTALYWYRQSLGQGLEFLIYFQGNSAPDKSGLPSDRFSAERTGGSVSTLTIQRTQQEDSAVYLCASSTQGAGTEAFFGQGTRLTVV.

This chain connects TRBV7-9 to TRBJ1-2; D is possibly TRBD1 (5 bases). This CDR3 is 13 amino acids long. Per the germline V gene, CDR1 is SEHNR and CDR2 is FQNEAQ (reference sequence). Trimming left V 7 bases short and J 4 bases short, with 13 bases between. The CDR3: CASTRTRLYGYTF. CDR3 bases: TGTGCCAGCACCCGGACACGTCTCTATGGCTACACCTTC. The variable domain in full, with the rest retrieved from reference TRBV7-9 and TRBJ1-2, is DTGVSQNPRHKITKRGQNVTFRCDPISEHNRLYWYRQTLGQGPEFLTYFQNEAQLEKSRLLSDRFSAERPKGSFSTLEIQRTEQGDSAMYLCASTRTRLYGYTFGSGTRLTVV.

The V gene is TRBV7-9, the J gene TRBJ1-1; the match to TRBD1 covers 7 bases. This CDR3 spans 14 amino acids. V lost 1 base to trimming and J lost 10 bases; unmatched junction nucleotides: 9. Per germline, CDR1 SEHNR and CDR2 FQNEAQ (reference sequence). The CDR3 bases are TGTGCCAGCAGCTTAGGGGGCGAGGGGGCGGCAGCTTTCTTT. This sequence encodes CASSLGGEGAAAFF.

Here the CDR3 DNA reads TGCGCCAGCAGCCACTCTTCCCCGACAGGGAGCCAGCCCCAGCATTTT. It yields the protein CASSHSSPTGSQPQHF. This rearrangement joins TRBV4-1 to TRBJ1-5; 7 bases agree with TRBD1. This CDR3 region has 16 residues. The germline CDR1 and CDR2 sequences are MGHRA and YSYEKL. The J segment lost 7 bases and the V segment lost 3 bases, leaving 12 bases of the junction unmatched.